Below are 24 T cell receptor beta chains sequenced from a single sample in a study of CXCR3-negative and CXCR3-positive naive CD8 T cells. For these TCRs, the target antigens are not known. Study-level points and caveats: Compared with CXCR3-negative naive cells, CXCR3-positive naive cells showed more hydrophobic TRB CDR3s.

Libraries were UMI-labeled 5' RACE TRB cDNA. For each CDR3 protein, TCRdb gives one entry from its re-call of the 5' RACE reads, without DNA. The sample has about 140,000 distinct CDR3 sequences. Sequencing was performed on naive CXCR3+ CD8+ T cells from blood. Subset: CD45RO-CCR7+CD27+CD95- naive CD8+ T cells expressing CXCR3 (TNR3+). The receptors were gathered from a human donor in good health. Some clones in this sample may be carry-over from other donors' samples.

V usage is TRBV29-1 and J usage is TRBJ2-3; TCRdb outputs TRBD2, but without DNA this stays unchecked. This CDR3 region has 17 residues. Per the germline V gene, CDR1 is SQVTM and CDR2 is ANQGSEA. The CDR3 sequence: CSVEAGERGFPTDTQYF.

J is TRBJ2-1 and V is TRBV7-8; the TRBD1 assignment by TCRdb is unverifiable without DNA. The V gene's germline CDR1 is SGHVS and CDR2 FQNEAQ. This CDR3 is 21 amino acids long. Here the CDR3 reads CASSLAPRGWIGRAPHNEQFF.

The CDR3 loop reads CSASEAEADTQYF. The V call is TRBV29-1, the J call TRBJ2-3; there is no DNA to check the TCRdb D call of TRBD2. CDR3 length equals 13 residues. Germline CDR1 is SQVTM and CDR2 is ANQGSEA.

The gene calls are TRBV2 and TRBJ2-1; without DNA, the TCRdb call of TRBD1 cannot be checked. Looked up from germline, CDR1 is SNHLY and CDR2 is FYNNEI. This CDR3 has 15 amino acids. This CDR3 is CASSTPDRVSNEQFF.

The V and J genes are TRBV9 and TRBJ2-7; TCRdb designates TRBD2, a call that cannot be tested without DNA. Germline assignment: CDR1 SGDLS and CDR2 YYNGEE. CDR3 length: 15 residues. The CDR3 spells CASSAEGTSGDEQYF.

V is TRBV29-1 and J is TRBJ2-5; TCRdb picks TRBD1, but there is no DNA to check that call. Germline-derived CDR1 and CDR2 are SQVTM and ANQGSEA. The CDR3 runs 14 residues. The CDR3: CSVEAWGGQETQYF.

This chain uses TRBV7-9 with TRBJ2-1; TCRdb proposes TRBD2, but this gene call is untestable without DNA. Per the germline V gene, CDR1 is SEHNR and CDR2 is FQNEAQ (reference sequence). This CDR3 contains 15 residues. This CDR3 is CASSPSGRGTDEQFF.

This sequence joins TRBV4-1 and TRBJ1-5. Per germline, CDR1 MGHRA and CDR2 YSYEKL. The CDR3 is 15 residues long. The CDR3 spells CASSQILGSNQPQHF.

V gene TRBV4-1 combines with J gene TRBJ2-1; TCRdb names TRBD2, which stays unverified in the absence of DNA. The CDR3 loop spans 17 amino acids. CDR1 is MGHRA, CDR2 YSYEKL, per germline. CDR3 in amino acids: CASSQVLAGVSYNEQFF.

The chain employs TRBV4-3 and TRBJ2-3; without DNA, the TCRdb call of TRBD2 cannot be checked. Germline V gene sequence: CDR1 LGHNA, CDR2 YSLEER. This CDR3 region has 19 residues. The chain's CDR3 is CASSQDWPSGSGEGDTQYF.

This chain links TRBV12-3 or TRBV12-4 with TRBJ2-1; TCRdb reports TRBD2, a call that lacks DNA to check it against. The CDR3 loop spans 14 amino acids. The CDR3 is CAIDGTSGSNEQFF.

This chain joins TRBV6-5 and TRBJ1-5. CDR3 length: 13 residues. Germline V gene data show CDR1 as MNHEY and CDR2 as SVGAGI. CDR3 region: CASSYSPNQPQHF.

The CDR3 region is CASSHTLAVSYNEQFF. This chain links TRBV7-2 with TRBJ2-1; the D call from TCRdb, TRBD2, cannot be confirmed without DNA. This CDR3 has 16 amino acids. Per the germline V gene, CDR1 is SGHTA and CDR2 is FQGNSA.

The V gene is TRBV5-4, the J gene TRBJ2-1; TCRdb names TRBD2, which stays unverified in the absence of DNA. The length of the CDR3 is 20 residues. CDR1 and CDR2 from the germline V gene are SGHNT and YYREEE (reference sequence). The CDR3: CASSLRGLAGGLLSYNEQFF.

The chain has TRBV20-1 and TRBJ1-4; TCRdb proposes TRBD1, but this gene call is untestable without DNA. Per germline, CDR1 DFQATT and CDR2 SNEGSKA (reference sequence). This CDR3 comprises 15 residues. The CDR3 reads CSARDLGGTGEKLFF.

This chain links TRBV11-2 with TRBJ2-1; the D call from TCRdb, TRBD2, cannot be confirmed without DNA. This CDR3 is built from 16 residues. Germline loops: CDR1 SGHAT, CDR2 FQNNGV. CDR3: CASSSPEGVAGDEQFF.

V is TRBV4-1 and J is TRBJ2-3; TCRdb names TRBD1, which stays unverified in the absence of DNA. The CDR3 length is 17 residues. The germline gives CDR1 MGHRA, CDR2 YSYEKL. The CDR3 region is CASSQEGGTPGADTQYF.

This chain joins TRBV5-1 and TRBJ2-7; checking the TCRdb D call of TRBD1 is not possible without DNA. Germline values: CDR1 SGHRS, CDR2 YFSETQ. This CDR3 is 12 amino acids long. CDR3 loop: CASSLSPPEQYF.

This rearrangement joins TRBV15 to TRBJ1-5; TCRdb proposes TRBD1, but this gene call is untestable without DNA. The CDR3 sequence is 16 residues long. Germline V gives CDR1 LNHNV, CDR2 YYDKDF (reference sequence). This CDR3 reads CATSSDRTDSNQPQHF.

This sequence joins TRBV6-5 and TRBJ1-3; TCRdb calls TRBD1, which cannot be checked without DNA. The CDR3 spans 18 residues. CDR1 is MNHEY, CDR2 SVGAGI, per germline. Here the CDR3 reads CASSYSALTGSSGNTIYF.

The rearrangement links TRBV28 to TRBJ2-5; TCRdb's D call, TRBD2, is unchecked because there is no DNA. The germline V gene encodes CDR1 MDHEN and CDR2 SYDVKM. CDR3 size: 14 residues. This chain's CDR3 is CASRKGLDQETQYF.

This chain uses TRBV6-2 or TRBV6-3 with TRBJ2-3; the TCRdb call, TRBD1, lacks DNA for checking. CDR3 size: 14 residues. Germline values: CDR1 MNHEY, CDR2 SVGEGT. The chain's CDR3 is CASTGGASTDTQYF.

The chain recombines TRBV18 with TRBJ2-1. This CDR3 region has 12 residues. From germline, CDR1 is KGHSH and CDR2 LQKENI. CDR3 sequence reads: CASSPPGIEQFF.

The CDR3 sequence is CASSPMRSSYNEQFF. The rearrangement joins TRBV27 to TRBJ2-1. This CDR3 contains 15 residues. Looked up from germline, CDR1 is MNHEY and CDR2 is SMNVEV (reference sequence).